The 13 T cell receptor beta chains in this list originate from one sample, sequenced in a study of Ad26.COV2.S vaccination and SARS-CoV-2 variants. Data came from immunoSEQ multiplex PCR; TCRdb stores just in-frame clones and leaves some out. This table holds 450,000 to 550,000 clones, 80% to 90% found once. Treatment given: approximately 18 received Ad26.COV2.S at low or high dose, single or two shots; 5 received placebo; per-sample allocation not given. Sampling took place 63 days after the first vaccine or placebo injection. The source was peripheral blood, collected in a trial of Ad26.COV2.S vaccine versus placebo. These receptors all stem from a person aged 18 to 65 who received the Ad26.COV2.S COVID-19 vaccine or a placebo.

As DNA, the CDR3 is TGTGCCAGCAGTTTAGCACGGTACACTGAAGCTTTCTTT. Protein product: CASSLARYTEAFF. The chain employs TRBV12-3 or TRBV12-4 and TRBJ1-1; D call uncertain. With 0 bases removed from V and 3 bases from J, the gap between germline ends came to 5 bases. This CDR3 contains 13 residues.

The DNA of the CDR3 is TGTGCCAGCAGTTACAGAAACGGCGGGCTCACAGATACGCAGTATTTT. It yields the protein CASSYRNGGLTDTQYF. The gene calls are TRBV6-2 or TRBV6-3 and TRBJ2-3, with a weak D call TRBD2 (5 bases). Trimming took 2 bases from V and 2 from J, leaving 14 bases between them. Germline V lookup: CDR1 MNHEY, CDR2 SVGEGT. This CDR3 is 16 amino acids long.

The J gene is TRBJ1-6, the V gene TRBV6-5, with 8 bases aligning to TRBD1. Germline lookup yields CDR1 MNHEY and CDR2 SVGAGI. Losses at the gene ends were 6 bases for V and 10 bases for J; bases not matched to a gene: 2. CDR3 length: 12 residues. CDR3: CASRDRGSPLHF. The CDR3, as DNA: TGTGCCAGCAGAGACAGGGGATCACCCCTCCACTTT.

The J gene is TRBJ1-1, the V gene TRBV28; D unresolved. This CDR3 has 13 amino acids. Trimming took off 6 bases at V and 10 bases at J, with 18 bases between the two ends. Germline assignment: CDR1 MDHEN and CDR2 SYDVKM. Here the CDR3 DNA reads TGTGCCAGCAGCGTCCCGGTCCGCCCAATAGCTTTCTTT. Residues: CASSVPVRPIAFF.

The V gene is TRBV7-2, the J gene TRBJ2-3, with D possibly TRBD1 on 5 matching bases. The germline V and J ends were trimmed by 3 bases and 0 bases, with 7 bases remaining between them. The CDR3 sequence is 14 residues long. Germline assignment: CDR1 SGHTA and CDR2 FQGNSA. CDR3 loop: CASSFDSSTDTQYF. CDR3 bases: TGTGCCAGCAGCTTCGACAGCAGCACAGATACGCAGTATTTT.

The chain uses TRBV19 and TRBJ2-7, with a tentative D call TRBD2 (5 bases). From germline, CDR1 is LNHDA and CDR2 SQIVND (reference sequence). CDR3 length equals 12 residues. Trimming took 3 bases from V and 7 from J, leaving 10 bases between them. CDR3: CASSIGIAEQYF. The CDR3 nucleotides read TGTGCCAGTAGTATTGGGATAGCGGAGCAGTACTTC. Full variable domain (outside the CDR3, taken from reference TRBV19 and TRBJ2-7): DGGITQSPKYLFRKEGQNVTLSCEQNLNHDAMYWYRQDPGQGLRLIYYSQIVNDFQKGDIAEGYSVSREKKESFPLTVTSAQKNPTAFYLCASSIGIAEQYFGPGTRLTVT.

This clone showed up just once. The CDR3 DNA follows: TGCGCCAGCAGCCAAGGGAGGGGTAGCAATCAGCCCCAGCATTTT. Residues: CASSQGRGSNQPQHF. The chain is built from TRBV4-3 and TRBJ1-5, with D perhaps TRBD1 (5 bases). In germline, CDR1 is LGHNA, CDR2 YSLEER. Trimming removed 1 base at V and 0 bases at J, with 7 bases between. This CDR3 has 15 amino acids.

V gene TRBV13 combines with J gene TRBJ1-1; D possibly corresponds to TRBD1 (6 bases). This CDR3 has 15 residues. The germline V gene has CDR1 PRHDT and CDR2 FYEKMQ (reference sequence). V shed 4 bases and J shed 7 bases, with 19 bases lying between them. CDR3 nucleotides: TGTGCCAGCAGCTCCAATTGGGGGGCGCGGGTTGAAGCTTTCTTT. It codes for CASSSNWGARVEAFF.

This clone was picked up a small number of times. The J gene is TRBJ1-2, the V gene TRBV25-1; D perhaps matches TRBD1 (5 bases). The V end was cut by 5 bases, the J end by 4 bases, with 11 bases between. There are 13 residues in the CDR3. Looked up from germline, CDR1 is MGHDK and CDR2 is SYGVNS. CDR3 region: CASSSQGSYGYTF. In DNA form, the CDR3 reads TGTGCCAGCAGTTCTCAGGGTAGCTATGGCTACACCTTC.

The chain employs TRBV7-2 and TRBJ1-6; no clear D gene. This CDR3 region has 16 residues. The germline gives CDR1 SGHTA, CDR2 FQGNSA. The germline V and J ends were trimmed by 2 bases and 10 bases, with 18 bases remaining between them. CDR3 loop: CASSLMGDPMGSPLHF. CDR3 nucleotides: TGTGCCAGCAGCTTAATGGGAGACCCGATGGGCTCACCCCTCCACTTT. Complete variable domain (other parts from reference TRBV7-2 and TRBJ1-6): GAGVSQSPSNKVTEKGKDVELRCDPISGHTALYWYRQSLGQGLEFLIYFQGNSAPDKSGLPSDRFSAERTGGSVSTLTIQRTQQEDSAVYLCASSLMGDPMGSPLHFGNGTRLTVT.

CDR3 region: CAISDAKQGPQDGYTF. CDR3 in DNA: TGTGCCATCAGTGACGCAAAACAGGGGCCGCAGGACGGCTACACCTTC. This rearrangement joins TRBV10-3 to TRBJ1-2, with TRBD1 matching over 7 bases. Germline V gives CDR1 ENHRY, CDR2 SYGVKD. The CDR3 contains 16 residues. Losses at the gene ends were 3 bases for V and 8 bases for J; bases not matched to a gene: 15.

The chain employs TRBV7-6 and TRBJ2-1; TRBD2 matches 7 bases. CDR3 size: 13 residues. V shed 7 bases, J shed 5 bases, and the junction held 5 bases outside the gene matches. Germline-derived CDR1 and CDR2 are SGHVS and FNYEAQ. Here the CDR3 reads CASKGTTDNEQFF. CDR3 coding DNA: TGTGCCAGCAAAGGGACTACCGACAATGAGCAGTTCTTC.

This clone was picked up one time. V usage is TRBV6-6 and J usage is TRBJ1-5, with 7 bases identical to TRBD1. Trimming cost V 0 bases and J 2 bases; bases outside gene matches: 1. The germline V gene has CDR1 MNHNY and CDR2 SVGAGI (reference sequence). The CDR3 runs to 15 residues. In DNA, the CDR3 is TGTGCCAGCAGTTACTCGACAGGGCGCAATCAGCCCCAGCATTTT. Protein product: CASSYSTGRNQPQHF.